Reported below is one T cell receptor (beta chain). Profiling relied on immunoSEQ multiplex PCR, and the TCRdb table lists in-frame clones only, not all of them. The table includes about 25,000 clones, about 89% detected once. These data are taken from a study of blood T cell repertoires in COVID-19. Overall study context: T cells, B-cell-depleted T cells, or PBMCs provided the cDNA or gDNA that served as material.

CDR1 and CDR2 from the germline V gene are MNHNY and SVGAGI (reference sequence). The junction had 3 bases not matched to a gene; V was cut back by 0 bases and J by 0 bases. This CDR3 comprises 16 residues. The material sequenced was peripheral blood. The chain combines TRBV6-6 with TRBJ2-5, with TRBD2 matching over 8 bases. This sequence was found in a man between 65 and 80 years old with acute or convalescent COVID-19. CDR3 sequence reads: CASSYSGGGYQETQYF. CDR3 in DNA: TGTGCCAGCAGTTACTCGGGCGGGGGGTACCAAGAGACCCAGTACTTC.